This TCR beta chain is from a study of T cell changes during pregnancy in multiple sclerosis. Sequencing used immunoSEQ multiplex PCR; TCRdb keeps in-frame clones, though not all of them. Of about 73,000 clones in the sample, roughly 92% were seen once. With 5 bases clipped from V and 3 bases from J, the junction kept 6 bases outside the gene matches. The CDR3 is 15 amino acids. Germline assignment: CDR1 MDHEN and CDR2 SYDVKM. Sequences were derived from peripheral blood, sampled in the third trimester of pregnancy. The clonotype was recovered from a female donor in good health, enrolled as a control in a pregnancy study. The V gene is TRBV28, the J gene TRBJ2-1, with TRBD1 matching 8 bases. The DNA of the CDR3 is TGTGCCAGCAGTACCGACAGGGGAAACTACAATGAGCAGTTCTTC. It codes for CASSTDRGNYNEQFF.